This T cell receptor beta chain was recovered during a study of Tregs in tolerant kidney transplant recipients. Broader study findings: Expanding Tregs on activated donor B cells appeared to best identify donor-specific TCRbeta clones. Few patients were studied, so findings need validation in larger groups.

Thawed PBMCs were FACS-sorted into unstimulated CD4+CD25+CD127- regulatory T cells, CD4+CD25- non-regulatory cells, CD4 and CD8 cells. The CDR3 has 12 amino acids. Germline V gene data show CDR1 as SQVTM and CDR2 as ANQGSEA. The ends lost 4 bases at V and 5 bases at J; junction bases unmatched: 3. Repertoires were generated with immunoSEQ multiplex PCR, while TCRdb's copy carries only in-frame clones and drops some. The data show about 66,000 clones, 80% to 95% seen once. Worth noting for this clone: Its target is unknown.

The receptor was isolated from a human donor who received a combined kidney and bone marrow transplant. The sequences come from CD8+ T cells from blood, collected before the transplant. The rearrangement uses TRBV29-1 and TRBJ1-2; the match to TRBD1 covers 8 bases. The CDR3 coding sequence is TGCAGCGTTGCCGGGACAGGTTATGGCTACACCTTC. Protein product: CSVAGTGYGYTF.